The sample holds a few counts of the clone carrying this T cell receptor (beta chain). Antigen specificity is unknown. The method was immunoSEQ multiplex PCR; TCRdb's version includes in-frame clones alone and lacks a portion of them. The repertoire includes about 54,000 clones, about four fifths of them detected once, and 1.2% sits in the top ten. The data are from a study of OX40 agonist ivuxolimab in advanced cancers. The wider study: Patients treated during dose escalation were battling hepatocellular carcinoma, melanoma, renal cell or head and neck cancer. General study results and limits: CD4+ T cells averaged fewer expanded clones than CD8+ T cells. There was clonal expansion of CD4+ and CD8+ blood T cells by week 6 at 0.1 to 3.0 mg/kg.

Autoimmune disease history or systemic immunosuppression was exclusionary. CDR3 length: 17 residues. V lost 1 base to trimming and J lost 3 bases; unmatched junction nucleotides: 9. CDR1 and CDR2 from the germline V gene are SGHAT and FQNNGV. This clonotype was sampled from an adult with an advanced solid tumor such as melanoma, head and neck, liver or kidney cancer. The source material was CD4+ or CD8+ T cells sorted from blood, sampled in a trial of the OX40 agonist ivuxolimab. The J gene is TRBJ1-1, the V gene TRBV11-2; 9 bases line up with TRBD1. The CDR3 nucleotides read TGTGCCAGCAGCTTAGGGGACAGGGTCCGTGAGGACACTGAAGCTTTCTTT. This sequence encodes CASSLGDRVREDTEAFF.